The clone carrying this T cell receptor beta chain was counted only a few times. Its antigen is undetermined. Donors were systemically healthy Caucasian individuals from Russia aged roughly 6 to 100 years. The CDR3 extends over 14 amino acids. The germline V gene has CDR1 SGDLS and CDR2 YYNGEE. The record originates from a study of blood T cells in healthy people across ages. Study-wide results and caveats: Unsorted PBMC material precluded a definitive naive versus antigen-experienced comparison.

With a J-beta primer mix and a sample-barcoded 5' primer, a second PCR ran roughly 6 to 12 cycles. MiXCR was run by TCRdb on the 5' RACE reads, yielding one entry per CDR3 protein. Found here are some 560,000 distinct CDR3 sequences, about a quarter of them singletons; the top ten hold approximately 3.7%. These data are also associated with another study on T cells of mothers and their children. As reported in that work: In each mother, TCR beta CDR3 reads exceeded 10 million; in each child, they numbered some 3 million. Slightly higher overlap, not significant, was seen in related mother-child pairs than in unrelated pairs.

The clonotype originates from a boy between 2 and 10 years old in good health. The gene calls are TRBV9 and TRBJ2-5; D unclear. The DNA end lines up better with TRBJ2-7; the J call may be wrong. Sequencing used blood. The CDR3 is CASSVSSVSYEQYF. DNA for the CDR3: TGTGCCAGCAGCGTATCGTCAGTTTCCTACGAGCAGTACTTC.